The 27 T cell receptor beta chains reported below all come from one sample, sequenced in a study of sequential checkpoint blockade in melanoma. TCRdb's table, derived via immunoSEQ multiplex PCR, lists solely in-frame clones and lacks some. The repertoire consists of tens of thousands of clones, with about 83% occurring once and the leading ten covering around 17%. Sample treatment: randomized to nivolumab then ipilimumab (arm A) or the reverse (arm B). This material consisted of CD8+ T cells sorted from blood (inferred from file names), taken from a patient given nivolumab and ipilimumab in sequence. The receptors shown here come from a human donor with melanoma.

Comments on this clone: The same CDR3 is also encoded by other DNA sequences in this sample. The chain joins TRBV4-1 to TRBJ1-2, with D perhaps TRBD1 (5 bases). V lost 0 bases and J lost 6, with 14 bases in between. Germline CDR1 is MGHRA and CDR2 is YSYEKL. The CDR3 contains 15 residues. CDR3 protein: CASSQDGSGGDGYTF. Here the CDR3 DNA reads TGCGCCAGCAGCCAAGATGGGTCCGGGGGGGATGGCTACACCTTC.

The chain is built from TRBV7-3 and TRBJ2-1, with a weak D call TRBD2 (6 bases). CDR1 and CDR2 from the germline V gene are SGHTA and FQGTGA. V lost 1 base and J lost 5, with 12 bases in between. This CDR3 is built from 15 residues. In DNA, the CDR3 is TGTGCCAGCAGCTTAAGTCGGGGGTCGGACAATGAGCAGTTCTTC. Protein product: CASSLSRGSDNEQFF.

This clone has more than one count but fewer than ten. V and J are TRBV7-9 and TRBJ2-7; 15 nucleotides agree with TRBD2. CDR1 and CDR2 from the germline V gene are SEHNR and FQNEAQ (reference sequence). CDR3 length: 15 residues. V gave up 8 bases and J gave up 7 bases; unmatched junction bases: 9. CDR3 loop: CASSGTSGGRGEQYF. The DNA for the CDR3 is TGTGCCAGCTCCGGGACTAGCGGGGGGCGTGGGGAGCAGTACTTC. The full variable domain, its missing parts supplied by reference TRBV7-9 and TRBJ2-7, is DTGVSQNPRHKITKRGQNVTFRCDPISEHNRLYWYRQTLGQGPEFLTYFQNEAQLEKSRLLSDRFSAERPKGSFSTLEIQRTEQGDSAMYLCASSGTSGGRGEQYFGPGTRLTVT.

This clone was detected once. This sequence joins TRBV5-1 and TRBJ2-1, with TRBD1 identical over 9 bases. Germline trimming cut 1 base from V and 3 bases from J; bases unmatched to any gene: 8. CDR3 size: 17 residues. CDR1 SGHRS and CDR2 YFSETQ come from the germline V gene. The DNA for the CDR3 is TGCGCCAGCAGCTTGAATTTACAGGGGGCGTACTACAATGAGCAGTTCTTC. Protein sequence: CASSLNLQGAYYNEQFF.

The chain employs TRBV5-1 and TRBJ1-2; tentative D call: TRBD1 (6 bases). V was clipped by 4 bases and J by 0 bases, with 19 bases between them. The V gene's germline CDR1 is SGHRS and CDR2 YFSETQ. The CDR3 has 17 amino acids. The CDR3: CASSPVGAGDANYGYTF. The CDR3 nucleotides read TGCGCCAGCAGCCCTGTTGGGGCAGGGGATGCTAACTATGGCTACACCTTC. Complete variable domain (other parts from reference TRBV5-1 and TRBJ1-2): KAGVTQTPRYLIKTRGQQVTLSCSPISGHRSVSWYQQTPGQGLQFLFEYFSETQRNKGNFPGRFSGRQFSNSRSEMNVSTLELGDSALYLCASSPVGAGDANYGYTFGSGTRLTVV.

V is TRBV9 and J is TRBJ1-6; D remains ambiguous. The CDR3 extends over 15 amino acids. V was trimmed by 4 bases and J by 2 bases, leaving 10 bases between them. Germline V gene lookup returns CDR1 SGDLS and CDR2 YYNGEE. CDR3 coding DNA: TGTGCCAGCAGCCTGGGAGGAGCCTATAATTCACCCCTCCACTTT. This encodes CASSLGGAYNSPLHF.

CDR3: CASNGGQYMNTEAFF. The CDR3 bases are TGTGCCAGTAACGGTGGACAGTACATGAACACTGAAGCTTTCTTT. The rearrangement links TRBV19 to TRBJ1-1; D perhaps matches TRBD1 (6 bases). Germline V lookup: CDR1 LNHDA, CDR2 SQIVND (reference sequence). The V end lost 7 bases, the J end lost 0 bases, and 15 bases lay between the germline ends. There are 15 residues in the CDR3.

The chain links TRBV7-8 to TRBJ2-5, with TRBD1 identical over 9 bases. Germline V gives CDR1 SGHVS, CDR2 FQNEAQ. This CDR3 is built from 14 residues. The trim removed 5 bases at V and 6 bases at J, leaving 7 bases unmatched. CDR3 in amino acids: CASSSRQGGQTQYF. In nucleotides, the CDR3 is TGTGCCAGCAGCAGCAGACAGGGGGGTCAGACCCAGTACTTC.

The chain employs TRBV5-6 and TRBJ1-4, with unresolved D. Germline values: CDR1 SGHDT, CDR2 YYEEEE. V lost 0 bases, J lost 8 bases, and 11 bases lay in between. The length of the CDR3 is 14 residues. The CDR3 bases are TGTGCCAGCAGCTTGGGGGAGGATTTGGAAAAACTGTTTTTT. Amino acids: CASSLGEDLEKLFF. The full variable domain, with the rest looked up from reference TRBV5-6 and TRBJ1-4, is DAGVTQSPTHLIKTRGQQVTLRCSPKSGHDTVSWYQQALGQGPQFIFQYYEEEERQRGNFPDRFSGHQFPNYSSELNVNALLLGDSALYLCASSLGEDLEKLFFGSGTQLSVL.

This clone has just a few counts. This sequence joins TRBV7-9 and TRBJ1-5; 9 positions agree with TRBD1. The CDR3 contains 15 residues. Germline V gene lookup returns CDR1 SEHNR and CDR2 FQNEAQ (reference sequence). V lost 1 base and J lost 6; bases outside the gene matches: 4. The CDR3 DNA follows: TGTGCCAGCAGCTTAGGGGGACAGGGCGGTCAGCCCCAGCATTTT. Translation gives CASSLGGQGGQPQHF.

The V call is TRBV6-4, the J call TRBJ2-3; 7 positions match TRBD2. The CDR3 consists of 16 residues. The junction had 3 bases not matched to a gene; V was cut back by 0 bases and J by 0 bases. The germline gives CDR1 MRHNA, CDR2 SNTAGT. CDR3 coding DNA: TGTGCCAGCAGTGACTCTGCGGGAGTGAGCACAGATACGCAGTATTTT. It codes for CASSDSAGVSTDTQYF.

The gene calls are TRBV28 and TRBJ1-5, with D unclear. Per germline, CDR1 MDHEN and CDR2 SYDVKM. V lost 6 bases and J 3 bases, leaving 21 bases between the germline ends. The CDR3 is 17 amino acids. The CDR3 reads CASRDMTQDVFNQPQHF. The CDR3, as DNA: TGTGCCAGCAGAGACATGACCCAGGATGTATTCAATCAGCCCCAGCATTTT.

The chain joins TRBV4-3 to TRBJ2-1; 9 positions match TRBD2. Germline CDR1 LGHNA, CDR2 YSLEER. V dropped 0 bases and J dropped 2; count of bases not matched to a gene: 5. This CDR3 has 17 residues. CDR3 in DNA: TGCGCCAGCAGCCAAGATGGAGCTAGCGGGGCCTACAATGAGCAGTTCTTC. It codes for CASSQDGASGAYNEQFF.

This chain links TRBV28 with TRBJ2-5, with 7 positions matching TRBD1. From germline, CDR1 is MDHEN and CDR2 SYDVKM. V was pared by 5 bases and J by 4 bases, with 16 bases of the junction left unmatched. This CDR3 region has 17 residues. The CDR3 DNA follows: TGTGCCAGCAGTGACGCCCTGGGACAGATCGTCGGAGAGACCCAGTACTTC. This codes for CASSDALGQIVGETQYF.

Here the CDR3 reads CATSRTGSKGGFF. The CDR3 nucleotides are TGTGCCACCAGCAGAACCGGGTCCAAAGGGGGTTTCTTT. The chain is built from TRBV15 and TRBJ1-1; tentative D call: TRBD1 (6 bases). Germline V gene lookup returns CDR1 LNHNV and CDR2 YYDKDF (reference sequence). The germline V and J ends were trimmed by 2 bases and 13 bases, with 17 bases remaining between them. The CDR3 totals 13 residues.

This chain links TRBV4-3 with TRBJ2-1; 13 positions match TRBD2. Losses at the gene ends were 4 bases for V and 1 base for J; bases not matched to a gene: 7. Germline assignment: CDR1 LGHNA and CDR2 YSLEER. CDR3 size: 18 residues. The CDR3 is CASSPGLAGAGSYNEQFF. The CDR3 nucleotides are TGCGCCAGCAGCCCTGGACTAGCGGGAGCAGGTTCCTACAATGAGCAGTTCTTC.

The V gene is TRBV12-5, the J gene TRBJ1-1; 8 bases align to TRBD1. CDR1 and CDR2 (germline): LGHNT, FRNRAP. Trimming took 4 bases from V and 5 from J; bases not matched to a gene: 6. The CDR3 is 14 residues long. In DNA, the CDR3 is TGTGCTAGTGGTTCCCAGGGGGCGCGGACTGAAGCTTTCTTT. Translated, it gives CASGSQGARTEAFF.

The rearrangement joins TRBV2 to TRBJ2-7; 9 positions agree with TRBD2. The CDR3 length is 15 residues. Germline V gene sequence: CDR1 SNHLY, CDR2 FYNNEI. The V and J ends lost 5 bases and 0 bases, in that order; junction bases with no gene match: 5. In nucleotides, the CDR3 is TGTGCCAGCAGTCCTAGCGGGGAGAGCTCCTACGAGCAGTACTTC. Translation: CASSPSGESSYEQYF.

The DNA for the CDR3 is TGTGCCAGCAGTTTCCCTGGACAGACGAAGTATGGCTACACCTTC. Its translation: CASSFPGQTKYGYTF. The V and J genes are TRBV28 and TRBJ1-2; TRBD1 might be the D (6 bases). Trimming removed 3 bases at V and 5 bases at J, with 16 bases between. Per the germline V gene, CDR1 is MDHEN and CDR2 is SYDVKM. The CDR3 has 15 amino acids.

V usage is TRBV11-3 and J usage is TRBJ2-1; TRBD2 matches at 12 bases. Germline CDR1 SGHNT, CDR2 YENEEA. Trimming cost V 4 bases and J 10 bases; bases outside gene matches: 8. CDR3 length equals 15 residues. The CDR3 coding sequence is TGTGCCAGCAGCTCGCGACTAGCGGGAGTTTCCGAGCAGTTCTTC. The encoded protein is CASSSRLAGVSEQFF.

This chain uses TRBV5-6 with TRBJ2-1; 8 nucleotides match TRBD2. V dropped 4 bases and J dropped 0; count of bases not matched to a gene: 3. The CDR3 runs 15 residues. Germline CDR1 is SGHDT and CDR2 is YYEEEE. CDR3 region: CASSVGTSSYNEQFF. The CDR3 nucleotides are TGTGCCAGCAGCGTGGGGACTAGCTCCTACAATGAGCAGTTCTTC.

This CDR3 is CASSAGQKTNEKLFF. The CDR3 region has the DNA TGTGCCAGCAGCGCCGGACAGAAAACTAATGAAAAACTGTTTTTT. This chain uses TRBV9 with TRBJ1-4; TRBD1 is a possible D gene (6 bases). The CDR3 covers 15 residues. Germline CDR1 is SGDLS and CDR2 is YYNGEE. The V end was cut by 3 bases, the J end by 1 base, with 10 bases between.

The V call is TRBV5-1, the J call TRBJ2-1; possible D gene TRBD1, 6 bases. Trimming pared 6 bases from V and 8 bases from J, leaving 12 bases between. Per the germline V gene, CDR1 is SGHRS and CDR2 is YFSETQ. The CDR3 sequence is 12 residues long. The CDR3 DNA follows: TGCGCCAGCAATAACAGGGTGGATGAGCAGTTCTTC. This encodes CASNNRVDEQFF.

V and J are TRBV4-1 and TRBJ2-7; D uncertain. The V end was cut by 3 bases, the J end by 5 bases, with 11 bases between. The CDR3 sequence is 13 residues long. Germline CDR1 is MGHRA and CDR2 is YSYEKL. The DNA for the CDR3 is TGCGCCAGCAGCCAGGAAGGAGTGGACGAGCAGTACTTC. This encodes CASSQEGVDEQYF.

This clone was detected only a few times. This chain uses TRBV18 with TRBJ1-1; no clear D gene. Germline CDR1 is KGHSH and CDR2 is LQKENI. This CDR3 region has 12 residues. The V gene lost 3 bases and the J gene lost 2 bases, with 4 bases spanning the gap. CDR3 in DNA: TGTGCCAGCTCACCCCAAAACACTGAAGCTTTCTTT. It encodes CASSPQNTEAFF. The whole variable domain, filled in from reference TRBV18 and TRBJ1-1, reads NAGVMQNPRHLVRRRGQEARLRCSPMKGHSHVYWYRQLPEEGLKFMVYLQKENIIDESGMPKERFSAEFPKEGPSILRIQQVVRGDSAAYFCASSPQNTEAFFGQGTRLTVV.

The chain uses TRBV5-1 and TRBJ2-1, with 10 bases aligning to TRBD2. This CDR3 is built from 14 residues. The germline V gene encodes CDR1 SGHRS and CDR2 YFSETQ. J was trimmed by 7 bases and V by 7 bases; bases with no gene match: 8. CDR3: CASVTSGNSNEQFF. The CDR3 nucleotides read TGCGCCAGCGTTACTAGCGGGAATTCAAATGAGCAGTTCTTC. The full variable domain, completed using reference TRBV5-1 and TRBJ2-1, is KAGVTQTPRYLIKTRGQQVTLSCSPISGHRSVSWYQQTPGQGLQFLFEYFSETQRNKGNFPGRFSGRQFSNSRSEMNVSTLELGDSALYLCASVTSGNSNEQFFGPGTRLTVL.

The chain joins TRBV13 to TRBJ1-1; D is undetermined. V was clipped by 0 bases and J by 4 bases, with 9 bases between them. Germline loops: CDR1 PRHDT, CDR2 FYEKMQ (reference sequence). There are 14 residues in the CDR3. CDR3 nucleotides: TGTGCCAGCAGCTTAGGCAGGAAAGGCACTGAAGCTTTCTTT. The encoded protein is CASSLGRKGTEAFF.